This paragraph reports one T cell receptor beta chain. These data belong to a study of blood T cell repertoires in COVID-19. At the level of the study: The United States, Italy and Spain were the sources of the acute and convalescent COVID-19 samples. T cells, B-cell-depleted T cells, or PBMCs provided the cDNA or gDNA that served as material.

Per the authors' pipeline: Quantification of nucleated cells was approximated via reference gene primer amplification. Profiled with immunoSEQ multiplex PCR; TCRdb holds only in-frame clones, not every one. Clone size and V and J calls were adopted from that table, with D and trimming inferred from the DNA. The sample lists fewer than 250,000 clones; 83% were seen once. Donors were grouped by their self-reported clinical history. Germline V gene lookup returns CDR1 SGHTA and CDR2 FQGNSA. Germline trimming cut 0 bases from V and 3 bases from J; bases unmatched to any gene: 2. CDR3 length: 16 residues. Sequenced material: PBMCs or T cells enriched from blood (not recorded which). The clonotype was recovered from a woman between 40 and 55 years old who had been exposed to COVID-19. The chain combines TRBV7-2 with TRBJ2-1; 10 bases align to TRBD2. The chain's CDR3 is CASSLALAGVYNEQFF. The CDR3 bases are TGTGCCAGCAGCTTAGCCCTAGCGGGGGTCTACAATGAGCAGTTCTTC.